These 30 T cell receptor beta chains originate from one sample sequenced in a study of T cell changes during pregnancy in multiple sclerosis. Some clones are missing from TCRdb's copy, which holds only in-frame ones; the method was immunoSEQ multiplex PCR. The sample lists about 35,000 clones, around 93% occurring once. Sequenced material: CD4+ T cells from peripheral blood mononuclear cells, taken in the first trimester of pregnancy. The receptors derive from a female donor with multiple sclerosis, enrolled in a pregnancy study.

This sequence joins TRBV7-2 and TRBJ2-7, with 10 bases aligning to TRBD2. CDR3 length equals 17 residues. V dropped 1 base and J dropped 6; count of bases not matched to a gene: 12. The germline gives CDR1 SGHTA, CDR2 FQGNSA. CDR3 sequence (DNA): TGTGCCAGCAGCTTAGGGAGGGCAGGTAGACTAGCGGGCGAGCAGTACTTC. This sequence encodes CASSLGRAGRLAGEQYF.

This chain links TRBV4-2 with TRBJ2-2, with TRBD1 matching over 9 bases. The V and J ends lost 5 bases and 7 bases, in that order; junction bases with no gene match: 8. There are 15 residues in the CDR3. CDR1 and CDR2 (germline): LGHNA, YNFKEQ. The CDR3 protein is CASSSTGGIGGELFF. The CDR3 DNA sequence: TGTGCCAGCAGCTCCACAGGGGGCATCGGCGGGGAGCTGTTTTTT.

The chain carries TRBV28 and TRBJ2-7; D remains unclear. The CDR3 sequence is 11 residues long. The ends were cut back, 6 bases at V and 6 bases at J, with 9 bases in the middle. Germline V CDR1 and CDR2: MDHEN, SYDVKM. The CDR3 sequence: CASSSFPEQYF. The CDR3 coding sequence is TGTGCCAGCAGCTCTTTTCCCGAGCAGTACTTC.

This clone has more than one count but fewer than ten. The chain joins TRBV12-5 to TRBJ1-2, with D possibly TRBD1 on 5 matching bases. The CDR3 spans 18 residues. The germline V and J ends were trimmed by 1 base and 0 bases, with 18 bases remaining between them. Germline CDR1 LGHNT, CDR2 FRNRAP. The CDR3 here is CASGLGAGNIGANYGYTF. The DNA of the CDR3 is TGTGCTAGTGGTTTGGGGGCCGGAAATATAGGGGCTAACTATGGCTACACCTTC.

The chain employs TRBV5-1 and TRBJ2-3; TRBD1 agrees at 9 bases. V shed 5 bases and J 4 bases; nucleotides not matched to a gene: 8. Looked up from germline, CDR1 is SGHRS and CDR2 is YFSETQ. This CDR3 has 15 residues. CDR3 sequence (DNA): TGCGCCAGCAGACCTGGACAGGGGTTTCCAGATACGCAGTATTTT. Translated: CASRPGQGFPDTQYF.

J is TRBJ2-7 and V is TRBV2, with 7 bases aligning to TRBD1. Germline assignment: CDR1 SNHLY and CDR2 FYNNEI. The CDR3 is made up of 15 amino acids. Germline trimming cut 7 bases from V and 5 bases from J; bases unmatched to any gene: 14. CDR3 DNA sequence: TGTGCCAGCAAGGATTATCGACAGGGTACGGACGAGCAGTACTTC. Translated: CASKDYRQGTDEQYF.

The chain is built from TRBV6-5 and TRBJ2-5; D might be TRBD1 (6 bases). The CDR3 totals 14 residues. Trimming shortened V by 6 bases and J by 4 bases, and 15 bases separated the two germline ends. Germline assignment: CDR1 MNHEY and CDR2 SVGAGI. CDR3 sequence: CASRMSGRGETQYF. For the CDR3, the DNA is TGTGCCAGCAGGATGTCGGGCAGGGGAGAGACCCAGTACTTC.

Only one count was recorded for this clone. V and J are TRBV27 and TRBJ2-3, with 7 bases identical to TRBD1. Trimming cost V 8 bases and J 2 bases; bases outside gene matches: 10. CDR1 and CDR2 (germline): MNHEY, SMNVEV (reference sequence). This CDR3 has 15 residues. CDR3 sequence reads: CASWPSKGATDTQYF. CDR3 nucleotide sequence: TGTGCCAGCTGGCCGAGTAAGGGGGCCACAGATACGCAGTATTTT.

The V gene is TRBV7-8, the J gene TRBJ1-1; 8 bases agree with TRBD1. V lost 1 base, J lost 7 bases, and 5 bases stayed unmatched. Germline CDR1 SGHVS, CDR2 FQNEAQ. This CDR3 comprises 14 residues. The CDR3 is CASSLGGQVNEAFF. In nucleotides, the CDR3 is TGTGCCAGCAGCTTAGGGGGACAGGTTAATGAAGCTTTCTTT.

The rearrangement uses TRBV28 and TRBJ1-1, with a weak D call TRBD1 (5 bases). With 0 bases removed from V and 2 bases from J, the gap between germline ends came to 10 bases. From germline, CDR1 is MDHEN and CDR2 SYDVKM. The CDR3 covers 15 residues. The CDR3 region is CASSLWEGINTEAFF. CDR3 DNA sequence: TGTGCCAGCAGTTTATGGGAGGGGATAAACACTGAAGCTTTCTTT.

In its sample, this clone was seen once. The V gene is TRBV7-3, the J gene TRBJ2-1; 13 nucleotides match TRBD2. The V gene's germline CDR1 is SGHTA and CDR2 FQGTGA. V was pared by 4 bases and J by 6 bases, with 9 bases of the junction left unmatched. This CDR3 has 17 amino acids. CDR3 DNA: TGTGCCAGCAGCTCAATACCCCGACTAGCGGGAGGCAATGAGCAGTTCTTC. This encodes CASSSIPRLAGGNEQFF. The whole variable domain, filled in from reference TRBV7-3 and TRBJ2-1, reads GAGVSQTPSNKVTEKGKYVELRCDPISGHTALYWYRQSLGQGPEFLIYFQGTGAADDSGLPNDRFFAVRPEGSVSTLKIQRTERGDSAVYLCASSSIPRLAGGNEQFFGPGTRLTVL.

The rearrangement uses TRBV5-1 and TRBJ2-5; TRBD2 aligns across 7 bases. The V and J ends lost 1 base and 5 bases, in that order; junction bases with no gene match: 8. The germline CDR1 and CDR2 sequences are SGHRS and YFSETQ. The CDR3 loop spans 15 amino acids. For the CDR3, the DNA is TGCGCCAGCAGCTTGACCCAGCGGGGCCAGGAGACCCAGTACTTC. Encoded protein: CASSLTQRGQETQYF.

This chain links TRBV2 with TRBJ2-3; perhaps TRBD2 as D (5 bases). The germline CDR1 and CDR2 sequences are SNHLY and FYNNEI. The CDR3 is 15 residues long. Trimming pared 10 bases from V and 5 bases from J, leaving 22 bases between. The CDR3 DNA reads TGTGCCACCCGTCTGAGCGGACTTGGTATAGATACGCAGTATTTT. Protein sequence: CATRLSGLGIDTQYF.

The V call is TRBV2, the J call TRBJ2-3; maybe TRBD1 (5 bases). The V end was cut by 9 bases, the J end by 5 bases, with 9 bases between. Looked up from germline, CDR1 is SNHLY and CDR2 is FYNNEI. The CDR3 extends over 11 amino acids. In nucleotides, the CDR3 is TGTGCCAGGAGTCAGGGAGATACGCAGTATTTT. It codes for CARSQGDTQYF. The full variable domain, with the rest looked up from reference TRBV2 and TRBJ2-3, is EPEVTQTPSHQVTQMGQEVILRCVPISNHLYFYWYRQILGQKVEFLVSFYNNEISEKSEIFDDQFSVERPDGSNFTLKIRSTKLEDSAMYFCARSQGDTQYFGPGTRLTVL.

This clone was recorded once. The chain employs TRBV15 and TRBJ2-6, with TRBD2 as a possible D gene (5 bases). Germline CDR1 and CDR2: LNHNV and YYDKDF (reference sequence). V lost 0 bases and J 5 bases, leaving 8 bases between the germline ends. The CDR3 runs 15 residues. This chain's CDR3 is CATSRDRDRANVLTF. CDR3 DNA sequence: TGTGCCACCAGCAGAGATCGGGATAGGGCCAACGTCCTGACTTTC.

The genes are TRBV10-3 and TRBJ2-7; D possibly corresponds to TRBD2 (5 bases). Trimming shortened V by 10 bases and J by 6 bases, and 19 bases separated the two germline ends. The CDR3 consists of 13 residues. The germline V gene encodes CDR1 ENHRY and CDR2 SYGVKD. In DNA, the CDR3 is TGTGCCACCTCTCCCCCCCCTCGGGGCGAGCAGTACTTC. It translates to CATSPPPRGEQYF.

The CDR3 region is CASSARDRPLSTDTQYF. CDR3 sequence (DNA): TGTGCCAGCAGTGCTCGGGACAGGCCCCTGAGCACAGATACGCAGTATTTT. This sequence joins TRBV2 and TRBJ2-3; 8 nucleotides agree with TRBD1. Germline values: CDR1 SNHLY, CDR2 FYNNEI. The V segment lost 4 bases and the J segment 0 bases; nucleotides outside the gene matches: 9. The CDR3 is 17 amino acids.

The V call is TRBV18, the J call TRBJ1-2; the match to TRBD1 covers 7 bases. Germline V gives CDR1 KGHSH, CDR2 LQKENI. V lost 3 bases and J lost 4; bases outside the gene matches: 5. This CDR3 is 14 amino acids long. Written as DNA, the CDR3 is TGTGCCAGCTCACCGCCGGGACAGAGCTATGGCTACACCTTC. Translating it yields CASSPPGQSYGYTF.

The V gene is TRBV18, the J gene TRBJ2-6; 7 bases are shared with TRBD1. The ends lost 4 bases at V and 0 bases at J; junction bases unmatched: 6. Per the germline V gene, CDR1 is KGHSH and CDR2 is LQKENI. CDR3 size: 17 residues. The DNA for the CDR3 is TGTGCCAGCTCACTAGGGACAGCCGACTCTGGGGCCAACGTCCTGACTTTC. The encoded protein is CASSLGTADSGANVLTF.

V is TRBV4-2 and J is TRBJ2-7; TRBD2 might be the D (5 bases). Germline CDR1 reads LGHNA; CDR2 reads YNFKEQ. V lost 0 bases to trimming and J lost 1 base, with 7 bases between them. The CDR3 spans 14 residues. CDR3 loop: CASSQEDSSYEQYF. Here the CDR3 DNA reads TGTGCCAGCAGCCAAGAGGACTCTTCCTACGAGCAGTACTTC.

The CDR3 loop reads CASGQDRALNEQFF. As DNA, the CDR3 is TGTGCCAGCGGGCAGGACAGGGCTTTGAATGAGCAGTTCTTC. The chain links TRBV25-1 to TRBJ2-1, with 8 bases that match TRBD1. V was pared by 8 bases and J by 7 bases, with 10 bases of the junction left unmatched. Germline V gene data show CDR1 as MGHDK and CDR2 as SYGVNS. The CDR3 is made up of 14 amino acids.

J is TRBJ1-1 and V is TRBV6-5, with D uncertain. V was pared by 2 bases and J by 0 bases, with 10 bases between. There are 15 residues in the CDR3. The germline CDR1 and CDR2 sequences are MNHEY and SVGAGI. The CDR3 is CASSYVAQVNTEAFF. CDR3 sequence (DNA): TGTGCCAGCAGTTACGTGGCGCAGGTGAACACTGAAGCTTTCTTT.

This chain connects TRBV11-2 to TRBJ2-3; a weak D match, TRBD2 (5 bases). Trimming took off 5 bases at V and 14 bases at J, with 23 bases between the two ends. The CDR3 covers 14 residues. Germline CDR1 and CDR2: SGHAT and FQNNGV. The CDR3 spells CASSPGEGSSARYF. CDR3 coding DNA: TGTGCCAGCAGCCCAGGCGAGGGATCCAGCGCGAGGTATTTT.

This chain connects TRBV5-1 to TRBJ1-3; tentative D call: TRBD1 (5 bases). Looked up from germline, CDR1 is SGHRS and CDR2 is YFSETQ. The V end was cut by 0 bases, the J end by 2 bases, with 6 bases between. The CDR3 spans 14 residues. Here the CDR3 reads CASSLVGAGNTIYF. The CDR3 coding sequence is TGCGCCAGCAGCTTGGTAGGGGCTGGAAACACCATATATTTT. Full variable domain (remainder filled in from reference TRBV5-1 and TRBJ1-3): KAGVTQTPRYLIKTRGQQVTLSCSPISGHRSVSWYQQTPGQGLQFLFEYFSETQRNKGNFPGRFSGRQFSNSRSEMNVSTLELGDSALYLCASSLVGAGNTIYFGEGSWLTVV.

This chain uses TRBV28 with TRBJ2-7; 9 bases map to TRBD1. Looked up from germline, CDR1 is MDHEN and CDR2 is SYDVKM. The trim removed 5 bases at V and 4 bases at J, leaving 9 bases unmatched. The CDR3 contains 15 residues. CDR3 amino acids: CASSPSGTGRYEQYF. The CDR3 DNA sequence: TGTGCCAGCAGTCCATCCGGGACAGGGAGGTACGAGCAGTACTTC.

This clone was seen just once. The chain combines TRBV6-1 with TRBJ1-4; D might be TRBD1 (6 bases). The CDR3 has 14 residues. CDR1 MNHNS and CDR2 SASEGT come from the germline V gene. Trimming cost V 0 bases and J 17 bases, with 19 bases left between them. CDR3: CASSEASGTSDLFF. The CDR3 nucleotides are TGTGCCAGCAGTGAAGCGTCGGGGACATCCGATTTATTTTTT.

The chain combines TRBV6-5 with TRBJ2-3, with D uncertain. V was cut by 5 bases and J by 1 base, with 7 bases left in between. Germline loops: CDR1 MNHEY, CDR2 SVGAGI. The CDR3 spans 13 residues. CDR3 DNA: TGTGCCAGCAGTGTGCCGGGCACAGATACGCAGTATTTT. Protein product: CASSVPGTDTQYF.

J is TRBJ1-3 and V is TRBV15; D may be TRBD1 (5 bases). The germline CDR1 and CDR2 sequences are LNHNV and YYDKDF (reference sequence). This CDR3 comprises 15 residues. Trimming shortened V by 1 base and J by 8 bases, and 15 bases separated the two germline ends. This CDR3 is CATSRVTVQGDTIYF. CDR3 coding DNA: TGTGCCACCAGCAGAGTGACAGTGCAAGGCGACACCATATATTTT. Full variable domain (rest looked up from reference TRBV15 and TRBJ1-3): DAMVIQNPRYQVTQFGKPVTLSCSQTLNHNVMYWYQQKSSQAPKLLFHYYDKDFNNEADTPDNFQSRRPNTSFCFLDIRSPGLGDTAMYLCATSRVTVQGDTIYFGEGSWLTVV.

The chain is built from TRBV5-4 and TRBJ2-5; D is possibly TRBD2 (5 bases). Trimming took 1 base from V and 4 from J, leaving 11 bases between them. Germline CDR1 SGHNT, CDR2 YYREEE (reference sequence). This CDR3 comprises 14 residues. CDR3 nucleotide sequence: TGTGCCAGCAGCTTGCTGCGGGCCGCAGAGACCCAGTACTTC. Protein sequence: CASSLLRAAETQYF.

V usage is TRBV28 and J usage is TRBJ1-2; a possible D gene is TRBD1 (6 bases). The CDR3 loop spans 15 amino acids. V lost 4 bases to trimming and J lost 4 bases, with 16 bases between them. Germline loops: CDR1 MDHEN, CDR2 SYDVKM. CDR3 DNA: TGTGCCAGCAGTTATGTGCAGGGAGGGGGCTATGGCTACACCTTC. Its translation: CASSYVQGGGYGYTF.